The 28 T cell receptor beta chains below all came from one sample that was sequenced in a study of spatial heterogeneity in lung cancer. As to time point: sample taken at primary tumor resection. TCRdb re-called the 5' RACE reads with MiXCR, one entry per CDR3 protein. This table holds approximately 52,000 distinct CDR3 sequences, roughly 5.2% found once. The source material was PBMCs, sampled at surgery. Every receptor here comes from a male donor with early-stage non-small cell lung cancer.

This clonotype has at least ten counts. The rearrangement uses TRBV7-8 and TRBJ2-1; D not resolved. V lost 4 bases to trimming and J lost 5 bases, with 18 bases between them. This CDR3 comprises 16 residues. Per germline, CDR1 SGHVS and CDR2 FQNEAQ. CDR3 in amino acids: CASSSPRRFTNNEQFF. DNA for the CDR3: TGTGCCAGCAGCTCCCCCCGGCGCTTTACCAACAATGAGCAGTTCTTC.

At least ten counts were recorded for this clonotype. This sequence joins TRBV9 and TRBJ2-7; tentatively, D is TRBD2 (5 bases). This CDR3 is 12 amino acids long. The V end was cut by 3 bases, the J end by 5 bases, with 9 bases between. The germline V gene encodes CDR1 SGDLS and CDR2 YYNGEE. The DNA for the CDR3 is TGTGCCAGCAGCGGACGGACTGACGAGCAGTACTTC. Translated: CASSGRTDEQYF.

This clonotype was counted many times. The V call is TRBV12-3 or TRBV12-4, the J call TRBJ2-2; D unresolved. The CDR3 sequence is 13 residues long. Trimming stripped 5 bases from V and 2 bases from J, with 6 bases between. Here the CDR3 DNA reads TGTGCCAGCAGTCCTCGAAACACCGGGGAGCTGTTTTTT. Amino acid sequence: CASSPRNTGELFF.

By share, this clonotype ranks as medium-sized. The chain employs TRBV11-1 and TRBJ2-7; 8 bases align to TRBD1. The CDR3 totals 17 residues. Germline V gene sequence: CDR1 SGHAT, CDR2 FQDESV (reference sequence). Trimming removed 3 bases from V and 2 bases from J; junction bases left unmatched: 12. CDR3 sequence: CASSFRGQEIFPYEQYF. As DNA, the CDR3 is TGTGCCAGCAGCTTCCGGGGACAGGAGATTTTTCCCTACGAGCAGTACTTC.

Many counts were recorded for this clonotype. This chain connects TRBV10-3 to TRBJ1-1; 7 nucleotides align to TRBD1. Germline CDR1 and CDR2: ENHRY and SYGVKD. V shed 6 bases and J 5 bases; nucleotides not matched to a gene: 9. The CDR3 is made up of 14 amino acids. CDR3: CAIRNDRVGTEAFF. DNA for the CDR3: TGTGCCATCAGAAACGACAGGGTGGGAACTGAAGCTTTCTTT.

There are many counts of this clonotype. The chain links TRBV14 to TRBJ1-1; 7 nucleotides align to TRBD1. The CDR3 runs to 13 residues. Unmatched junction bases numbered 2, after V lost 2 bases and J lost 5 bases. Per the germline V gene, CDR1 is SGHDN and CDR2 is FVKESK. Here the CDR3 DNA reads TGTGCCAGCAGCCAAACCAGGGGGACTGAAGCTTTCTTT. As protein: CASSQTRGTEAFF. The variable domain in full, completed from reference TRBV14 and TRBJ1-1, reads EAGVTQFPSHSVIEKGQTVTLRCDPISGHDNLYWYRRVMGKEIKFLLHFVKESKQDESGMPNNRFLAERTGGTYSTLKVQPAELEDSGVYFCASSQTRGTEAFFGQGTRLTVV.

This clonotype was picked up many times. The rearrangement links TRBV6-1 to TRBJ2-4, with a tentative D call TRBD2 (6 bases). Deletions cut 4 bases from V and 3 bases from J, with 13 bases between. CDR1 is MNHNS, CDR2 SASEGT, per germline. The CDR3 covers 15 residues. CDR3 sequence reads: CASSAHGGYKNIQYF. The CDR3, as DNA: TGTGCCAGCAGTGCCCATGGAGGGTACAAAAACATTCAGTACTTC.

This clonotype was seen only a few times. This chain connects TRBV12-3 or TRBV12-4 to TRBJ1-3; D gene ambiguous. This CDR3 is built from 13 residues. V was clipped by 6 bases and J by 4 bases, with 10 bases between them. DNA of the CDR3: TGTGCCAGCAGGACAAGCGGCGGAAACACCATATATTTT. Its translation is CASRTSGGNTIYF.

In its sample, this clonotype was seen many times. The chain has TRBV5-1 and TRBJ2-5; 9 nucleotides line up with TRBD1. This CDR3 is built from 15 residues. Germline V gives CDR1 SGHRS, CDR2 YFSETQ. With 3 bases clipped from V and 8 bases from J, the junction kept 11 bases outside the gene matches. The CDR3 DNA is TGCGCCAGCAGCTGGGGACAGGGTGAAGACGATACCCAGTACTTC. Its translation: CASSWGQGEDDTQYF.

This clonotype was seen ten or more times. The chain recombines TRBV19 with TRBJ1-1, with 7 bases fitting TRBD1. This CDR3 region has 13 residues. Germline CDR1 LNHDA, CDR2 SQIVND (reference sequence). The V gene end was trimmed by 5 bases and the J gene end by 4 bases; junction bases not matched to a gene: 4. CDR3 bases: TGTGCCAGTAGTGACAGGGCGGGCACTGAAGCTTTCTTT. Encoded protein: CASSDRAGTEAFF.

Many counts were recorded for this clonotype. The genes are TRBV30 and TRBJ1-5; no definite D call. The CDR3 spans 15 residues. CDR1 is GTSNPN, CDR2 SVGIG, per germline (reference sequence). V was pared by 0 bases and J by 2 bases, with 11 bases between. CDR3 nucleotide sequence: TGTGCCTGGAGTGTTGGGGAATGGGGCAATCAGCCCCAGCATTTT. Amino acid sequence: CAWSVGEWGNQPQHF.

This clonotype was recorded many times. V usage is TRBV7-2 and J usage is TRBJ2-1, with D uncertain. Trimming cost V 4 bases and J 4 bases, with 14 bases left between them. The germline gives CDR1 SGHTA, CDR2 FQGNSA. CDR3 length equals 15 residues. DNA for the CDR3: TGTGCCAGCAGCTCAATTCTCGGGCCGTACAATGAGCAGTTCTTC. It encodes CASSSILGPYNEQFF.

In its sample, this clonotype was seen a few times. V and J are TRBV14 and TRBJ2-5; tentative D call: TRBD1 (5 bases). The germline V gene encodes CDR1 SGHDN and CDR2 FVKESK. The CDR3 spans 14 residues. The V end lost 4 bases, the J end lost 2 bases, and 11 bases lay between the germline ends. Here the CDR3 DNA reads TGTGCCAGCAGCCTCAGACAGATACAAGAGACCCAGTACTTC. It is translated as CASSLRQIQETQYF.

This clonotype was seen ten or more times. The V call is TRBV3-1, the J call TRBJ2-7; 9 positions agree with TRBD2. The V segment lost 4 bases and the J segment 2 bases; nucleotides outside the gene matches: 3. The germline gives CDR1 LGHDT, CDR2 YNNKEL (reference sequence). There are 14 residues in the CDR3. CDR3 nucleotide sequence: TGTGCCAGCAGCCTTTGGACTAGCGCCTACGAGCAGTACTTC. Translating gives CASSLWTSAYEQYF.

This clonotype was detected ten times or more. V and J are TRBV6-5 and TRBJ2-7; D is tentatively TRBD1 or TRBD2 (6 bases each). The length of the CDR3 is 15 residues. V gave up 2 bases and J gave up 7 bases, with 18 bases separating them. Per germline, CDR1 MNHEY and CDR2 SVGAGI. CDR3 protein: CASSYGGQGVREQYF. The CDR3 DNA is TGTGCCAGCAGTTACGGGGGGCAGGGAGTGAGGGAGCAGTACTTC.

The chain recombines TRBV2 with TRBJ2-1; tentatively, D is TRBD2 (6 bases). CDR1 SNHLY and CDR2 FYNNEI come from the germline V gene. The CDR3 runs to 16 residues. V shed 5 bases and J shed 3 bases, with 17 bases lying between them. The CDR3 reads CASSFRGSEVYNEQFF. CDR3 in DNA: TGTGCCAGCAGTTTTCGGGGGAGCGAAGTCTACAATGAGCAGTTCTTC.

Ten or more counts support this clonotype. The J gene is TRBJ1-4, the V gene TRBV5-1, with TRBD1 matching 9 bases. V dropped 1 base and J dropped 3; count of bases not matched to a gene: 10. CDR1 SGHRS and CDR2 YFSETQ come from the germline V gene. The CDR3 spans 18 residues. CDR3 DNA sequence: TGCGCCAGCAGCTTGTCGGACAGGGGAAGCTCGTCTAATGAAAAACTGTTTTTT. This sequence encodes CASSLSDRGSSSNEKLFF.

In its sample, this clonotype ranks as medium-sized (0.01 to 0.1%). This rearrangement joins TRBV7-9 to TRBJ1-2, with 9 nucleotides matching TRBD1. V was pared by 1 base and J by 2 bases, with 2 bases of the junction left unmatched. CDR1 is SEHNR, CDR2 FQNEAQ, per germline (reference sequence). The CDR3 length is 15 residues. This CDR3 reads CASSLDTGGNYGYTF. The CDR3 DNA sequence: TGTGCCAGCAGCTTAGATACAGGGGGCAACTATGGCTACACCTTC.

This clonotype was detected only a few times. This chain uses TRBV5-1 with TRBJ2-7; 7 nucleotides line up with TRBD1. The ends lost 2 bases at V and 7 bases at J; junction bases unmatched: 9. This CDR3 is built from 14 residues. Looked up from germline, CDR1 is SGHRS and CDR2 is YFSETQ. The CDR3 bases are TGCGCCAGCAGCTTAGGGACAGCAACCTTGGAGCAGTACTTC. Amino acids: CASSLGTATLEQYF.

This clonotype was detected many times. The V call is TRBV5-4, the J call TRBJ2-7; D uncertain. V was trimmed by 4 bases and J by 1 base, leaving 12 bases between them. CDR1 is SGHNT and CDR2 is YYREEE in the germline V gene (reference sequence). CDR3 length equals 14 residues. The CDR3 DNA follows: TGTGCCAGCAGCGCCAGACAAGGTTCCTACGAGCAGTACTTC. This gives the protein CASSARQGSYEQYF.

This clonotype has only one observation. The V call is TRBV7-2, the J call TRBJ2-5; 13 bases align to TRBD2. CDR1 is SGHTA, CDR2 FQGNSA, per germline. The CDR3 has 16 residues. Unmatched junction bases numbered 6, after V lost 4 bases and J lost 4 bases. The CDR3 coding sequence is TGTGCCAGCAGCTCCCCCGGGACTAGCGGGATAGAGACCCAGTACTTC. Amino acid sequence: CASSSPGTSGIETQYF.

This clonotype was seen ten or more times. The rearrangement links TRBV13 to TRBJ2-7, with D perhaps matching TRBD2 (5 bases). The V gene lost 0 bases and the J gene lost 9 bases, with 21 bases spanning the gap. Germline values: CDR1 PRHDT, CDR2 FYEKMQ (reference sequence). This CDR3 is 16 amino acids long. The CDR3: CASSLGIKASRGPQYF. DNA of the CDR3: TGTGCCAGCAGCTTAGGCATCAAGGCTAGCCGTGGGCCGCAGTACTTC.

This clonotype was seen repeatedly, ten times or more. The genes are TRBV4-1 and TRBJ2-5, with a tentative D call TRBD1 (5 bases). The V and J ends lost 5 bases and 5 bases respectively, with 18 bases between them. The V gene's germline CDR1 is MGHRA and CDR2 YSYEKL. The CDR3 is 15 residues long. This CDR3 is CASSSDAPGRETQYF. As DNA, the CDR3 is TGCGCCAGCAGCTCCGATGCCCCAGGGCGGGAGACCCAGTACTTC.

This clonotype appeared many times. CDR3 coding DNA: TGTGCCAGCAGTGGGGGCACCGGGGAGCTGTTTTTT. Its protein product is CASSGGTGELFF. V is TRBV3-1 and J is TRBJ2-2; the D call may be TRBD1 or TRBD2 (5 bases each). The CDR3 length is 12 residues. Between the trimmed V and J ends, which lost 6 bases and 4 bases, there was a span of 6 bases. Germline V lookup: CDR1 LGHDT, CDR2 YNNKEL (reference sequence).

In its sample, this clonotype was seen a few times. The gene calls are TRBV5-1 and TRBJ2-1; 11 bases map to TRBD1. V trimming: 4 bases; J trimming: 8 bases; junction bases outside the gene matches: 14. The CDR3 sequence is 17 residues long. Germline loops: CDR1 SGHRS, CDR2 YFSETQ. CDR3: CASSPTPRTGGFDEQFF. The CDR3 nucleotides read TGCGCCAGCAGCCCCACGCCCCGGACAGGGGGCTTCGATGAGCAGTTCTTC. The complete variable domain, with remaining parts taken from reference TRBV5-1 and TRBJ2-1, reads KAGVTQTPRYLIKTRGQQVTLSCSPISGHRSVSWYQQTPGQGLQFLFEYFSETQRNKGNFPGRFSGRQFSNSRSEMNVSTLELGDSALYLCASSPTPRTGGFDEQFFGPGTRLTVL.

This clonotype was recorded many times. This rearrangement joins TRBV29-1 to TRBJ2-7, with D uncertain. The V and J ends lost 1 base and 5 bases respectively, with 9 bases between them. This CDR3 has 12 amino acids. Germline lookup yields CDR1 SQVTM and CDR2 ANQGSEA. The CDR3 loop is CSVEGQADEQYF. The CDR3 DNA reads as TGCAGCGTTGAAGGGCAGGCGGACGAGCAGTACTTC.

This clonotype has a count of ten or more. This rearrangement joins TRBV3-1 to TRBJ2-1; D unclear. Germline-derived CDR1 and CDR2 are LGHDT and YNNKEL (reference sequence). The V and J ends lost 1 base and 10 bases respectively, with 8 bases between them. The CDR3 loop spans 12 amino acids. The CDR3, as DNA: TGTGCCAGCAGCCAAGGTGGAGCGGAGCAGTTCTTC. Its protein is CASSQGGAEQFF.

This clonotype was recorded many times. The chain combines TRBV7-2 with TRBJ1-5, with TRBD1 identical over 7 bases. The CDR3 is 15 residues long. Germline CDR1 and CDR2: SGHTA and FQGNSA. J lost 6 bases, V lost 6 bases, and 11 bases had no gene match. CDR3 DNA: TGTGCCAGCAGTCCAATCGGGACAGCTGGTCAGCCCCAGCATTTT. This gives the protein CASSPIGTAGQPQHF.